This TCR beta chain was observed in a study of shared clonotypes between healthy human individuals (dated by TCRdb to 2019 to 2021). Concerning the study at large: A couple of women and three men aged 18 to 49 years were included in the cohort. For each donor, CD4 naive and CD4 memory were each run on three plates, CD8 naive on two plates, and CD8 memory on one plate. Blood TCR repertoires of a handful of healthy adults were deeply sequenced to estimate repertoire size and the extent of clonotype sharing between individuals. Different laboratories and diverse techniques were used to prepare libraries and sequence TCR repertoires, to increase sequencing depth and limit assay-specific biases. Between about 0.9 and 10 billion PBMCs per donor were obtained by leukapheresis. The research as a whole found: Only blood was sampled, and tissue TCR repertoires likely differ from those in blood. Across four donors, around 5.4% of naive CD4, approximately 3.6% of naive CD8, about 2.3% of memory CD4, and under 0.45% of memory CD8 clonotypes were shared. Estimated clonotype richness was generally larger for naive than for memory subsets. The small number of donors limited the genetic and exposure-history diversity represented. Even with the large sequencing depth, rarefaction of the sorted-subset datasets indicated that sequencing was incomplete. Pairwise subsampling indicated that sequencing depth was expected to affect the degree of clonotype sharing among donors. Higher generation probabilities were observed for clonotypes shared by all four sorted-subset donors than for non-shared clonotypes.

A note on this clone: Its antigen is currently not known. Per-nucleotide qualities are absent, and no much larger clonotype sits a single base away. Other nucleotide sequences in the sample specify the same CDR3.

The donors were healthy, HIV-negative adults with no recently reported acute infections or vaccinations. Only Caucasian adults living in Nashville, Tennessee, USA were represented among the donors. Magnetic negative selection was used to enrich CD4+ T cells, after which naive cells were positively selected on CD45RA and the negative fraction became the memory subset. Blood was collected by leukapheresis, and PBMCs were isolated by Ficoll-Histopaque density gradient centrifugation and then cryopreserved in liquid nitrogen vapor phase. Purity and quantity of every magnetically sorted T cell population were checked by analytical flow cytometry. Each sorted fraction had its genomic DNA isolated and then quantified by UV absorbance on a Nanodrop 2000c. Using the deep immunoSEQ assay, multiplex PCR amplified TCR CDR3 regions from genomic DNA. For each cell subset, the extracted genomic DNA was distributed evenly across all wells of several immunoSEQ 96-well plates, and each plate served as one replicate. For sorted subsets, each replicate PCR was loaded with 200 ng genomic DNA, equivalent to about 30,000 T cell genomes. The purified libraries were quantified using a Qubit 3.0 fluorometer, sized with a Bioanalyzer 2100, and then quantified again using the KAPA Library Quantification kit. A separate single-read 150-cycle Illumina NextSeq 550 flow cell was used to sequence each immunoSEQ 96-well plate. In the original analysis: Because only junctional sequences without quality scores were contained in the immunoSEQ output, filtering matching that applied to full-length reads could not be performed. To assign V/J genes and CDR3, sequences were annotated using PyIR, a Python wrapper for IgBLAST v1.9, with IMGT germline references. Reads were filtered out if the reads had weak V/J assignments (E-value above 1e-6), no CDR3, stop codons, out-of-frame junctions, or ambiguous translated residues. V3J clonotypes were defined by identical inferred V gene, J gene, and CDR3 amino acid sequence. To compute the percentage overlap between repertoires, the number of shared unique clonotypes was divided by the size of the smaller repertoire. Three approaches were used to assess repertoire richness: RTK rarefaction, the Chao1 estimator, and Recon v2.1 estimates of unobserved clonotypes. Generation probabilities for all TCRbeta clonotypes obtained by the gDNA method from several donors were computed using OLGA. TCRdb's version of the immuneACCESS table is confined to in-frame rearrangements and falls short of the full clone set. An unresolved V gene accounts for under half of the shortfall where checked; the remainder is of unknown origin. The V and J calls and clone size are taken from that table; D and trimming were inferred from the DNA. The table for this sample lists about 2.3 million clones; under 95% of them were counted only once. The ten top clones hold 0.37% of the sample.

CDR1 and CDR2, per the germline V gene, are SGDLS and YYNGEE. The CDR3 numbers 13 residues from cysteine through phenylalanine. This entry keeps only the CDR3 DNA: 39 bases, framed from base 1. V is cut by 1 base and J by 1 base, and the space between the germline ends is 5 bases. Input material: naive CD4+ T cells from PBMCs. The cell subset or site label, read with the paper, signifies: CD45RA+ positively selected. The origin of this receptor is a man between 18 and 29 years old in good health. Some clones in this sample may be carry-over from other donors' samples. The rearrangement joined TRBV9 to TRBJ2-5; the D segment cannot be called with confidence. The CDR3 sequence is CASSVYSQETQYF. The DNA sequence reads TGTGCCAGCAGCGTATACAGCCAAGAGACCCAGTACTTC.